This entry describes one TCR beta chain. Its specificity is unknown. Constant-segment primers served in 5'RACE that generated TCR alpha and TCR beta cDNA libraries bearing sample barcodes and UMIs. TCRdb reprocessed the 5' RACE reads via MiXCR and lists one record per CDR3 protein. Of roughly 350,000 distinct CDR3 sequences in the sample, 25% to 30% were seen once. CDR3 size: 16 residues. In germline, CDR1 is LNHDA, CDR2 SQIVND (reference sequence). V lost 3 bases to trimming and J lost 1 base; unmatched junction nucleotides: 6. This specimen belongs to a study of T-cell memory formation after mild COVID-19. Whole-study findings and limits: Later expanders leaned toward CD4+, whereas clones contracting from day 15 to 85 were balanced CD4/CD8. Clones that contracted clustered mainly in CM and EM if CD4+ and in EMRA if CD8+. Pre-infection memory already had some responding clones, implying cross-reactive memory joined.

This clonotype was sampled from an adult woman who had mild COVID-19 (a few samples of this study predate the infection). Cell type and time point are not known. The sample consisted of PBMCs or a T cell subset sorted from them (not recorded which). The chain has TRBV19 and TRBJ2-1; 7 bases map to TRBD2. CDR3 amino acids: CASSIFRAGSYNEQFF. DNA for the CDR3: TGTGCCAGTAGTATTTTCCGAGCGGGATCCTACAATGAGCAGTTCTTC.